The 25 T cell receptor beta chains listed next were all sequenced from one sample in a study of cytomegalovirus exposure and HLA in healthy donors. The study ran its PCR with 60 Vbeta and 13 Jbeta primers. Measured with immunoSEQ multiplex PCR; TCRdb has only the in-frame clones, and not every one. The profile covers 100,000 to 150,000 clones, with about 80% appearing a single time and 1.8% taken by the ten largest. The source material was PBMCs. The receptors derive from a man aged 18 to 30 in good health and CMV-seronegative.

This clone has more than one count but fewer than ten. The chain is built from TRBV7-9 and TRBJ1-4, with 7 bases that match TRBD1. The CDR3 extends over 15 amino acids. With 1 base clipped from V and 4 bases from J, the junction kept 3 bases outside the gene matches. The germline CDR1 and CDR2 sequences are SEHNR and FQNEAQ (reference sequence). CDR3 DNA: TGTGCCAGCAGCTTAGGGGCAGGGGGTAATGAAAAACTGTTTTTT. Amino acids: CASSLGAGGNEKLFF. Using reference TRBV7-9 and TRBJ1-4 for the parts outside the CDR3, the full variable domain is DTGVSQNPRHKITKRGQNVTFRCDPISEHNRLYWYRQTLGQGPEFLTYFQNEAQLEKSRLLSDRFSAERPKGSFSTLEIQRTEQGDSAMYLCASSLGAGGNEKLFFGSGTQLSVL.

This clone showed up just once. CDR3 protein: CASSLGGQGKSEQYF. The CDR3 DNA sequence: TGTGCCAGCAGCTTAGGAGGACAGGGGAAGAGTGAGCAGTACTTC. The chain has TRBV7-9 and TRBJ2-7; 9 positions agree with TRBD1. This CDR3 contains 15 residues. J lost 7 bases, V lost 1 base, and 8 bases had no gene match. The germline V gene has CDR1 SEHNR and CDR2 FQNEAQ (reference sequence).

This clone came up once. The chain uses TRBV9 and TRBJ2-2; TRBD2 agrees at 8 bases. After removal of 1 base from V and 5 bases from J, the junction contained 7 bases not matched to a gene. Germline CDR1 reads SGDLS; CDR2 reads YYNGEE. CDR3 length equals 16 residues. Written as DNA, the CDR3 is TGTGCCAGCAGCGTAAACCTGGCGGGGGGTACCGGGGAGCTGTTTTTT. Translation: CASSVNLAGGTGELFF.

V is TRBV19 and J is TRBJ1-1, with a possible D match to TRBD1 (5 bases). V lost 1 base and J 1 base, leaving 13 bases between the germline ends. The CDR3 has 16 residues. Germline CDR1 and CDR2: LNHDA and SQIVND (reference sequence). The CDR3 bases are TGTGCCAGTAGTATAGGGCCCCCTACAGGGAACACTGAAGCTTTCTTT. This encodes CASSIGPPTGNTEAFF.

CDR3: CAISSGGMNTEAFF. The CDR3 nucleotides are TGTGCCATCTCATCGGGGGGCATGAACACTGAAGCTTTCTTT. The chain is built from TRBV10-3 and TRBJ1-1, with D perhaps TRBD1 (6 bases). Deletions cut 8 bases from V and 0 bases from J, with 13 bases between. The CDR3 length is 14 residues. Germline CDR1 reads ENHRY; CDR2 reads SYGVKD.

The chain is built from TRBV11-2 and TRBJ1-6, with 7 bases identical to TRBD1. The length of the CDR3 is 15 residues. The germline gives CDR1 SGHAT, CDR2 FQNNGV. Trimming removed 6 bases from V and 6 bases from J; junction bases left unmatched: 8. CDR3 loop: CASSYSTGTNSPLHF. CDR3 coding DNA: TGTGCCAGCAGTTACTCGACAGGGACTAATTCACCCCTCCACTTT.

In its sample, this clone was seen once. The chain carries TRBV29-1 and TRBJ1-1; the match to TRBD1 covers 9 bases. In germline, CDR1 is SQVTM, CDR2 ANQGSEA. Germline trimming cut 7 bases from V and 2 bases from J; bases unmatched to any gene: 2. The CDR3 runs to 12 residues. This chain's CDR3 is CSGGQGNTEAFF. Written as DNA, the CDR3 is TGCAGCGGGGGACAGGGAAACACTGAAGCTTTCTTT.

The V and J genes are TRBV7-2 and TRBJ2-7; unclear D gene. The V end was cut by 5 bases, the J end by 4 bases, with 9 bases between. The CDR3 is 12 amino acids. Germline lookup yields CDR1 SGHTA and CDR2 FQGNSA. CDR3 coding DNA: TGTGCCAGCAGCCCCATTACATACGAGCAGTACTTC. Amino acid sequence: CASSPITYEQYF.

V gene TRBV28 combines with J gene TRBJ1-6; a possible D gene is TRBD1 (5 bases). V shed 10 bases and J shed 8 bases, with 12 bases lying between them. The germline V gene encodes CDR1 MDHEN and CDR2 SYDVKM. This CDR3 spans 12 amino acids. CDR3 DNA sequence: TGTGCCATCGCGGAAGGGGATTCACCCCTCCACTTT. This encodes CAIAEGDSPLHF.

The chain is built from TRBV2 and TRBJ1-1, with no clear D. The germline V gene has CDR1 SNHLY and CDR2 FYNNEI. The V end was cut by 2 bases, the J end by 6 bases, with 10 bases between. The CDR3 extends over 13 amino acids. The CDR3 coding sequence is TGTGCCAGCAGTGAAAGGAGGGTAGCTGAAGCTTTCTTT. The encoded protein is CASSERRVAEAFF. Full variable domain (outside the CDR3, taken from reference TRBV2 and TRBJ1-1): EPEVTQTPSHQVTQMGQEVILRCVPISNHLYFYWYRQILGQKVEFLVSFYNNEISEKSEIFDDQFSVERPDGSNFTLKIRSTKLEDSAMYFCASSERRVAEAFFGQGTRLTVV.

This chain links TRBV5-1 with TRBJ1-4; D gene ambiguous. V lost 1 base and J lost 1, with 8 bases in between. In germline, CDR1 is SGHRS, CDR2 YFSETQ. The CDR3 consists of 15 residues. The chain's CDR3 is CASSLPSGTNEKLFF. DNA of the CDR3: TGCGCCAGCAGCTTGCCTTCAGGAACTAATGAAAAACTGTTTTTT.

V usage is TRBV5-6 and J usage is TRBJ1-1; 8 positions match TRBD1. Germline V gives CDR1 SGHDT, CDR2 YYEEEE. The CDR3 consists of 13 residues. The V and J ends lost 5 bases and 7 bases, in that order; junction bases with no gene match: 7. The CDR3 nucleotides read TGTGCCAGCAGACCCACCGGGACAGGTGAAGCTTTCTTT. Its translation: CASRPTGTGEAFF. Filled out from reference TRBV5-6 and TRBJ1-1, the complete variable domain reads DAGVTQSPTHLIKTRGQQVTLRCSPKSGHDTVSWYQQALGQGPQFIFQYYEEEERQRGNFPDRFSGHQFPNYSSELNVNALLLGDSALYLCASRPTGTGEAFFGQGTRLTVV.

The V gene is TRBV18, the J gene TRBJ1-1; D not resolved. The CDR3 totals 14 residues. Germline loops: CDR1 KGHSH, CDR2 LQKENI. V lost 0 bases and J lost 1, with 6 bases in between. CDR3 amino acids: CASSPPQENTEAFF. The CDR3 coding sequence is TGTGCCAGCTCACCACCTCAGGAGAACACTGAAGCTTTCTTT.

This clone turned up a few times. As DNA, the CDR3 is TGTGCCAGCAGCTTGCCGGGGAGGACTGAAGCTTTCTTT. Its translation: CASSLPGRTEAFF. This chain links TRBV5-5 with TRBJ1-1; unclear D gene. V was trimmed by 1 base and J by 5 bases, leaving 9 bases between them. This CDR3 spans 13 amino acids. CDR1 and CDR2 (germline): SGHKS, YYEKEE (reference sequence).

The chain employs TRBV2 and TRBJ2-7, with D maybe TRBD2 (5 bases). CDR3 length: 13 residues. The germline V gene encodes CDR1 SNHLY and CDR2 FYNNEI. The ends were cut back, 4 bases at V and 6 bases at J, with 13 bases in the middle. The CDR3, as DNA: TGTGCCAGCAGTGCTTCGACTACGGGCGAGCAGTACTTC. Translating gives CASSASTTGEQYF. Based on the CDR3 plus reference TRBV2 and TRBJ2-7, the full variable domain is EPEVTQTPSHQVTQMGQEVILRCVPISNHLYFYWYRQILGQKVEFLVSFYNNEISEKSEIFDDQFSVERPDGSNFTLKIRSTKLEDSAMYFCASSASTTGEQYFGPGTRLTVT.

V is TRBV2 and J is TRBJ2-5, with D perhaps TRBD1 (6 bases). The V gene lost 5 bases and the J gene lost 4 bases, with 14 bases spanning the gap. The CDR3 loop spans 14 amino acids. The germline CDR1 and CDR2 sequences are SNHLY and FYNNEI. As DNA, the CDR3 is TGTGCCAGCAGTCGCAGGGGAAGCGGAGAGACCCAGTACTTC. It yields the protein CASSRRGSGETQYF. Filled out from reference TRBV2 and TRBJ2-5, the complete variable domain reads EPEVTQTPSHQVTQMGQEVILRCVPISNHLYFYWYRQILGQKVEFLVSFYNNEISEKSEIFDDQFSVERPDGSNFTLKIRSTKLEDSAMYFCASSRRGSGETQYFGPGTRLLVL.

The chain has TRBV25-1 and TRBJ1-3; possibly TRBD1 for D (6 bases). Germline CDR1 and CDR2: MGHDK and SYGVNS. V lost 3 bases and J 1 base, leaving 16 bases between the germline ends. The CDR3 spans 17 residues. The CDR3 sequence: CASSDPTGPSSGNTIYF. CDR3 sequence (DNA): TGTGCCAGCAGTGACCCGACAGGCCCCTCTTCTGGAAACACCATATATTTT.

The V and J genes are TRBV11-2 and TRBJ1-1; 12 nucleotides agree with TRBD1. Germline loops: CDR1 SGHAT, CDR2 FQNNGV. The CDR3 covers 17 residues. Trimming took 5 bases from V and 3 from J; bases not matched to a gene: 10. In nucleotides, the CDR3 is TGTGCCAGCAGCCTATCCGGGACAGGGGGCCGGGACACTGAAGCTTTCTTT. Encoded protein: CASSLSGTGGRDTEAFF.

CDR3 DNA sequence: TGTTCCGGAACCGGGGGACAGGGCTTCGAAAACATTCAGTACTTC. Protein product: CSGTGGQGFENIQYF. The J gene is TRBJ2-4, the V gene TRBV7-9; TRBD1 aligns across 9 bases. This CDR3 comprises 15 residues. In germline, CDR1 is SEHNR, CDR2 FQNEAQ (reference sequence).

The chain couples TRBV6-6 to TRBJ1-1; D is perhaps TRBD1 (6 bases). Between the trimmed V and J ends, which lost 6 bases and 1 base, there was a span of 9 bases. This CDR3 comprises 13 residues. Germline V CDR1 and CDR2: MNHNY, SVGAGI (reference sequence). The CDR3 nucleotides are TGTGCCAGCAGCTTGACAGGGAACACTGAAGCTTTCTTT. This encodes CASSLTGNTEAFF.

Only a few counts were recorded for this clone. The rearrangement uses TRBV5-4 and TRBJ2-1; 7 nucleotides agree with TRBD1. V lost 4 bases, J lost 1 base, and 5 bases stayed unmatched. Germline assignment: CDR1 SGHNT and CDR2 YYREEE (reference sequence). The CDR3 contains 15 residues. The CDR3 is CASSQAQGSYNEQFF. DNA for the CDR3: TGTGCCAGCAGCCAGGCACAGGGGTCCTACAATGAGCAGTTCTTC.

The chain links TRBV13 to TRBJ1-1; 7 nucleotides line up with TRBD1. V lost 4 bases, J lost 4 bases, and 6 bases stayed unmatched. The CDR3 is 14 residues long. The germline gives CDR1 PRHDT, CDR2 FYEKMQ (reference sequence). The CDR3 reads CASSSAGDSTEAFF. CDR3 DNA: TGTGCCAGCAGCTCCGCCGGGGACAGCACTGAAGCTTTCTTT.

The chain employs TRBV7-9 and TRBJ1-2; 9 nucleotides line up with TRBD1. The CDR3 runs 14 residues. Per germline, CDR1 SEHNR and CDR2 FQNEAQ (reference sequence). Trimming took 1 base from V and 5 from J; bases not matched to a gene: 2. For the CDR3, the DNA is TGTGCCAGCAGCTTAGGGGACAGGGTGTATGGCTACACCTTC. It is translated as CASSLGDRVYGYTF.

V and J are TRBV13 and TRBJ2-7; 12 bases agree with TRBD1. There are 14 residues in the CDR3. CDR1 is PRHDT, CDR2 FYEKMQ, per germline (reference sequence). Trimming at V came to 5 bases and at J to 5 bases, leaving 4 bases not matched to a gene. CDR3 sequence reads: CASSQGTGGDEQYF. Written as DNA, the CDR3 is TGTGCCAGCAGCCAAGGGACAGGGGGCGACGAGCAGTACTTC.

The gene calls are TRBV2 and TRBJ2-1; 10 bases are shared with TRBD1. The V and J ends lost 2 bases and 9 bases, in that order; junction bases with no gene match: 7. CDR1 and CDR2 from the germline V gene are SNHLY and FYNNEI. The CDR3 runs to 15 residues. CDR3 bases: TGTGCCAGCAGTGAAAACCGACAGGGGGCCCGTGAGCAGTTCTTC. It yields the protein CASSENRQGAREQFF.